The T cell receptor beta chain described here comes from a study of radiotherapy plus CTLA-4 blockade in lung cancer. Study-level background: The study recorded objective responses in roughly 18% of patients and disease control in around 31%. General observations from the study: In blood, early T cell clone dynamics reportedly predicted response best, together with interferon-beta. Subsequent to radiotherapy plus ipilimumab, tumor-derived TCR clones underwent expansion in blood.

Focal radiation with ipilimumab CTLA-4 blockade was given to patients with chemo-refractory metastatic non-small-cell lung cancer. Method: immunoSEQ multiplex PCR; TCRdb's copy keeps in-frame clones and lacks some. This table holds approximately 52,000 clones, about three quarters found once. V gave up 3 bases and J gave up 3 bases; unmatched junction bases: 4. CDR3 length: 14 amino acids. Germline assignment: CDR1 PRHDT and CDR2 FYEKMQ (reference sequence). Concerning this clone itself: Its antigen is currently unknown.

The source was peripheral blood, collected from a patient treated with radiotherapy plus ipilimumab. The V and J genes are TRBV13 and TRBJ2-7; 8 bases map to TRBD1. The TCR sequence derives from a human donor with non-small cell lung cancer whose response to radiotherapy plus ipilimumab could not be evaluated. The CDR3 DNA sequence: TGTGCCAGCAGCTTCGTCAGGGGGCACTACGAGCAGTACTTC. It translates to CASSFVRGHYEQYF.